Following are 10 T cell receptor beta chains from one sample sequenced in a study of T cells in Graves' hyperthyroidism and ophthalmopathy. Template material for amplifying TCR beta CDR3 regions consisted of RNA transcripts. Researchers ran a first-round RT-PCR on the TCR CDR3 using the HTBI primer set. A single record per CDR3 protein comes from TCRdb applying MiXCR to the multiplex PCR reads. This repertoire shows some 350,000 distinct CDR3 sequences, about 15% found once; its top ten account for roughly 20%. The sequencing sample was made of blood. The receptor source for this set is a woman aged 55-70 years with Graves' ophthalmopathy.

This clonotype was recorded at least ten times. J is TRBJ2-1 and V is TRBV11-1; D assignment may be TRBD1 or TRBD2 (5 bases each). V lost 4 bases and J lost 9, with 13 bases in between. The CDR3 runs 13 residues. CDR1 and CDR2 (germline): SGHAT, FQDESV (reference sequence). The CDR3 reads CASSSRGFGEQFF. The DNA of the CDR3 is TGTGCCAGCAGCTCGAGGGGTTTCGGTGAGCAGTTCTTC.

The J gene is TRBJ2-7, the V gene TRBV3-1; D is possibly TRBD2 (6 bases). Per germline, CDR1 LGHDT and CDR2 YNNKEL (reference sequence). Deletions cut 5 bases from V and 4 bases from J, with 15 bases between. There are 14 residues in the CDR3. CDR3 loop: CASSTRLDLYEQYF. CDR3 sequence (DNA): TGTGCCAGCAGCACCAGACTAGATCTGTACGAGCAGTACTTC.

Ten or more counts support this clonotype. The chain links TRBV12-3 or TRBV12-4 to TRBJ1-1; D is unclear. CDR3 length: 14 residues. The germline V and J ends were trimmed by 6 bases and 3 bases, with 14 bases remaining between them. The CDR3 DNA reads TGTGCCAGCAGCACCAGTATGGCAGACACTGAAGCTTTCTTT. Residues: CASSTSMADTEAFF.

The chain has TRBV5-8 and TRBJ1-1; unclear D gene. Germline V gene sequence: CDR1 SGHTS, CDR2 YDEGEE. The CDR3 runs to 15 residues. With 0 bases removed from V and 1 base from J, the gap between germline ends came to 10 bases. The CDR3 spells CASSLAGPGNTEAFF. The CDR3 DNA sequence: TGTGCCAGCAGCTTGGCCGGGCCTGGGAACACTGAAGCTTTCTTT. The entire variable domain, with the rest obtained from reference TRBV5-8 and TRBJ1-1, is as follows: EAGVTQSPTHLIKTRGQQATLRCSPISGHTSVYWYQQALGLGLQFLLWYDEGEERNRGNFPPRFSGRQFPNYSSELNVNALELEDSALYLCASSLAGPGNTEAFFGQGTRLTVV.

The sample holds many counts of this clonotype. V is TRBV5-8 and J is TRBJ1-1; unclear D gene. CDR1 SGHTS and CDR2 YDEGEE come from the germline V gene. V was clipped by 1 base and J by 4 bases, with 5 bases between them. CDR3 length: 12 amino acids. CDR3: CASSLSSTEAFF. CDR3 sequence (DNA): TGTGCCAGCAGCTTGTCTAGCACTGAAGCTTTCTTT.

This clonotype was counted ten times or more. The chain is built from TRBV7-2 and TRBJ2-3; 8 positions match TRBD1. CDR1 and CDR2 from the germline V gene are SGHTA and FQGNSA. The V segment lost 6 bases and the J segment 1 base; nucleotides outside the gene matches: 0. This CDR3 has 13 amino acids. CDR3 DNA sequence: TGTGCCAGCAGGACAGGGGGCACAGATACGCAGTATTTT. This sequence encodes CASRTGGTDTQYF. Variable domain in full (rest from reference TRBV7-2 and TRBJ2-3): GAGVSQSPSNKVTEKGKDVELRCDPISGHTALYWYRQSLGQGLEFLIYFQGNSAPDKSGLPSDRFSAERTGGSVSTLTIQRTQQEDSAVYLCASRTGGTDTQYFGPGTRLTVL.

This rearrangement joins TRBV6-5 to TRBJ2-7; D may be TRBD1 or TRBD2 (5 bases each). The CDR3 covers 16 residues. CDR1 and CDR2 from the germline V gene are MNHEY and SVGAGI. Trimming cost V 2 bases and J 6 bases, with 20 bases left between them. CDR3 sequence reads: CASSYPRLTGRGEQYF. The CDR3 DNA is TGTGCCAGCAGTTACCCTCGACTAACGGGGCGCGGCGAGCAGTACTTC.

This clonotype appeared many times. This sequence joins TRBV30 and TRBJ2-2; unclear D gene. There are 11 residues in the CDR3. With 3 bases removed from V and 7 bases from J, the gap between germline ends came to 6 bases. Germline assignment: CDR1 GTSNPN and CDR2 SVGIG (reference sequence). CDR3 nucleotides: TGTGCCTGGAGAGATGTCGGGGAGCTGTTTTTT. Its protein is CAWRDVGELFF.

The table lists this clonotype with many counts. V usage is TRBV28 and J usage is TRBJ2-7; TRBD2 agrees at 8 bases. Losses at the gene ends were 8 bases for V and 7 bases for J; bases not matched to a gene: 16. Germline lookup yields CDR1 MDHEN and CDR2 SYDVKM. The CDR3 has 15 residues. CDR3 nucleotide sequence: TGTGCCAGCCGGTACACCGGGAGGGATCTTTTGGAGCAGTACTTC. Translating it yields CASRYTGRDLLEQYF.

This clonotype was detected only a few times. The rearrangement links TRBV9 to TRBJ2-7; the D is unclear. Germline V gene data show CDR1 as SGDLS and CDR2 as YYNGEE. CDR3 length: 14 residues. Between the trimmed V and J ends, which lost 3 bases and 3 bases, there was a span of 13 bases. The CDR3 protein is CASSASGKIYEQYF. The DNA for the CDR3 is TGTGCCAGCAGCGCGTCCGGCAAAATCTACGAGCAGTACTTC.